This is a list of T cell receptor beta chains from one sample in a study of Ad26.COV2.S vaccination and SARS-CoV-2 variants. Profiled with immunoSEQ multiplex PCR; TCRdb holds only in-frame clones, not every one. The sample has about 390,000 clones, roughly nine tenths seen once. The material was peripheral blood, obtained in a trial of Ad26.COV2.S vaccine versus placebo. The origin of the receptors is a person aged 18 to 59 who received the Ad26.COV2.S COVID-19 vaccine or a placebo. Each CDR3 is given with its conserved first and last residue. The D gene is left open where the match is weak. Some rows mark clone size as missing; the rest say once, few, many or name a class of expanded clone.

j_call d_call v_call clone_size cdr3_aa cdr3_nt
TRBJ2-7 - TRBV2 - CAISDSFYEQYF TGTGCCATCTCGGACAGTTTCTACGAGCAGTACTTC
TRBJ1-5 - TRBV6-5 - CASSWTVYQPQHF TGTGCCAGCAGTTGGACAGTCTATCAGCCCCAGCATTTT
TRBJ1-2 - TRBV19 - CATLGVRGFYGYTF TGTGCCACCCTCGGGGTCCGAGGGTTCTATGGCTACACCTTC
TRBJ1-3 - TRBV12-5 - CASGLVGGNTIYF TGTGCTAGTGGTTTGGTAGGTGGAAACACCATATATTTT
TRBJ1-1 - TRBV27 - CASSLSKGMNTEAFF TGTGCCAGCAGTTTATCGAAGGGGATGAACACTGAAGCTTTCTTT
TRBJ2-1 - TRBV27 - CASSLSPGVDEQFF TGTGCCAGCAGTTTATCACCAGGGGTGGATGAGCAGTTCTTC
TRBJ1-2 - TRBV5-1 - CASRVGAGTGYTF TGCGCCAGCAGAGTGGGGGCAGGGACGGGCTACACCTTC
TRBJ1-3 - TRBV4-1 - CASSRGEWYGSGNTIYF TGCGCCAGCAGCCGAGGAGAGTGGTATGGCTCTGGAAACACCATATATTTT
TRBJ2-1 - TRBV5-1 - CASSFSGPLGDEQFF TGCGCCAGCAGCTTCTCTGGTCCTCTAGGGGATGAGCAGTTCTTC
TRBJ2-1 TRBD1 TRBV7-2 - CASSPQGAAYNEQFF TGTGCCAGCAGCCCCCAGGGGGCCGCTTACAATGAGCAGTTCTTC
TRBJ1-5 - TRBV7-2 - CASSYGGGNQPQHF TGTGCCAGCAGCTACGGAGGCGGCAATCAGCCCCAGCATTTT
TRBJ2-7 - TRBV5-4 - CASSREGAVFEQYF TGTGCCAGCAGCCGGGAGGGGGCGGTGTTCGAGCAGTACTTC
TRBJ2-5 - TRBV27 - CASSHSYQETQYF TGTGCCAGCAGTCACTCGTACCAAGAGACCCAGTACTTC
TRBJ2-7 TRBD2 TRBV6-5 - CASSKGTSEFYEQYF TGTGCCAGCAGTAAGGGGACTAGCGAATTCTACGAGCAGTACTTC
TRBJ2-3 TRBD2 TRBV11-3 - CASSPSGTSGEDTQYF TGTGCCAGCAGCCCCTCCGGGACTAGCGGGGAAGATACGCAGTATTTT
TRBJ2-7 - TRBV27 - CASSKSGFRSYEQYF TGTGCCAGCAGTAAAAGCGGGTTCCGCTCCTACGAGCAGTACTTC
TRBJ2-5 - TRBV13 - CASSFSGVQETQYF TGTGCCAGCAGCTTTTCAGGGGTTCAAGAGACCCAGTACTTC
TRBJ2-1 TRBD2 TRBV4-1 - CASSQVTSGGAAEQFF TGCGCCAGCAGCCAAGTTACTAGCGGGGGGGCCGCTGAGCAGTTCTTC
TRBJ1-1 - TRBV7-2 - CASSSQGTMNTEAFF TGTGCCAGCAGTTCTCAGGGGACGATGAACACTGAAGCTTTCTTT
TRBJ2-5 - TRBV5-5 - CASSRGLSQETQYF TGTGCCAGCTCCAGGGGACTGAGCCAAGAGACCCAGTACTTC
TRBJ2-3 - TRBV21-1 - CASSTRTSGDYTDTQYF TGTGCCAGCAGCACAAGGACTAGCGGAGACTACACAGATACGCAGTATTTT
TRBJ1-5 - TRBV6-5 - CASRPDYSNQPQHF TGTGCCAGCAGGCCCGACTATAGCAATCAGCCCCAGCATTTT
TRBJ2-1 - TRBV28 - CASSSTSPNEQFF TGTGCCAGCAGTTCGACTTCCCCCAATGAGCAGTTCTTC
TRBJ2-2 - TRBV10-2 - CASREDSNTGELFF TGCGCCAGCAGAGAGGACAGTAACACCGGGGAGCTGTTTTTT
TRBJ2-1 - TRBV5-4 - CASGGVWLDEQFF TGTGCCAGCGGGGGAGTTTGGTTAGATGAGCAGTTCTTC
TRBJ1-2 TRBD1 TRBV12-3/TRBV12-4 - CASSIQGNYGYTF TGTGCCAGCAGCATACAGGGGAACTATGGCTACACCTTC
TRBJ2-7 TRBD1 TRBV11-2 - CASSLGGTGRDEQYF TGTGCCAGCAGCTTAGGCGGGACAGGGAGGGACGAGCAGTACTTC
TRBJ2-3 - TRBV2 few CASSEYTQYF TGTGCCAGCAGTGAGTATACGCAGTATTTT
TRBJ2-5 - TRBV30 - CAWNQLGLPQETQYF TGTGCCTGGAACCAACTCGGACTACCTCAAGAGACCCAGTACTTC
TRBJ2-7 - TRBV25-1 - CASRTITYEQYF TGTGCCAGCAGGACAATAACCTACGAGCAGTACTTC
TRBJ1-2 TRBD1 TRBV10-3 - CAINQGQAVGYTF TGTGCCATCAATCAAGGACAGGCCGTCGGCTACACCTTC
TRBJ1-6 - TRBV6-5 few CASTNYERNSPLHF TGTGCCAGCACCAACTACGAGAGGAATTCACCCCTCCACTTT
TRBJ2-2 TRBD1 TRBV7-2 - CASSLAGGANTGELFF TGTGCCAGCAGCCTCGCAGGGGGCGCGAACACCGGGGAGCTGTTTTTT
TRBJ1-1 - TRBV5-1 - CASSLGGFTEAFF TGCGCCAGCAGCTTGGGAGGGTTTACTGAAGCTTTCTTT
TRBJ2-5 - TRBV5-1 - CASSLFPVNTFNETQYF TGCGCCAGCAGCTTGTTCCCCGTAAATACCTTTAATGAGACCCAGTACTTC
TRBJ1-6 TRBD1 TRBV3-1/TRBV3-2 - CASSQGQGARSSYNSPLHF TGTGCCAGCAGCCAAGGGCAGGGGGCACGGAGCTCCTATAATTCACCCCTCCACTTT
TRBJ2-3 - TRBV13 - CASSFAEYTDTQYF TGTGCCAGCAGCTTTGCAGAGTACACAGATACGCAGTATTTT